The rows below give T cell receptor beta chains drawn from one sample of a study of neurological immune-mediated disorders. TCRdb re-called the 5' RACE reads with MiXCR, one entry per CDR3 protein. Of some 31,000 distinct CDR3 sequences in the sample, under 6% were seen once. Specimen: PBMCs. These receptors all come from a man aged 18 to 30 in good health. Each CDR3 is given with its conserved first and last residue. D genes are given only for firm matches. Clone size, where shown, is once, few, many, or a class for clones that have expanded.

TRBJ1-2,TRBV5-1,.,many,CASSPVGGDYGYTF,TGCGCCAGCAGCCCGGTTGGAGGGGACTATGGCTACACCTTC
TRBJ2-1,TRBV20-1,.,many,CSAPTAYNEQFF,TGCAGTGCTCCAACAGCCTACAATGAGCAGTTCTTC
TRBJ1-2,TRBV28,.,many,CASSSAQQANYGYTF,TGTGCCAGCAGCTCCGCGCAGCAAGCTAACTATGGCTACACCTTC
TRBJ2-7,TRBV6-5,.,many,CASSLSKSEQYF,TGTGCCAGCAGCCTAAGTAAGAGCGAGCAGTACTTC
TRBJ2-3,TRBV5-6,.,many,CASSLGSDTQYF,TGTGCCAGCAGCTTGGGGTCAGATACGCAGTATTTT
TRBJ2-3,TRBV7-2,TRBD2,many,CASSIVAGLSTDTQYF,TGTGCCAGCAGCATCGTAGCGGGCCTCAGCACAGATACGCAGTATTTT
TRBJ1-6,TRBV20-1,TRBD1,many,CSATRDRGNSPLHF,TGCAGTGCCACCCGGGACAGGGGTAATTCACCCCTCCACTTT
TRBJ2-2,TRBV24-1,TRBD1,many,CATSGHRGSGELFF,TGTGCCACCAGTGGTCACAGGGGATCCGGGGAGCTGTTTTTT
TRBJ1-3,TRBV18,.,many,CASSPWAPGGYGNTIYF,TGTGCCAGCTCACCCTGGGCCCCAGGAGGATATGGAAACACCATATATTTT
TRBJ2-7,TRBV27,TRBD1,few,CASSLSVGQGDEQYF,TGTGCCAGCAGTTTATCGGTGGGACAGGGGGACGAGCAGTACTTC
TRBJ1-2,TRBV4-1,.,many,CASSLGTENYGYTF,TGCGCCAGCAGCCTCGGGACGGAAAACTATGGCTACACCTTC
TRBJ2-1,TRBV10-3,.,many,CAISSLDSNEQFF,TGTGCCATCAGCAGTCTGGACAGCAATGAGCAGTTCTTC
TRBJ1-6,TRBV18,TRBD1,.,CASSPTGQGQRVNSPLHF,TGTGCCAGCTCACCAACCGGACAGGGACAAAGGGTGAATTCACCCCTCCACTTT
TRBJ1-2,TRBV15,.,many,CATSRVLTVKNYGYTF,TGTGCCACCAGCAGAGTTTTGACTGTAAAAAACTATGGCTACACCTTC
TRBJ1-2,TRBV20-1,TRBD1,few,CSAPTGDGYTF,TGCAGTGCTCCTACAGGGGACGGCTACACCTTC
TRBJ1-1,TRBV5-1,.,many,CASSWMPGNTEAFF,TGCGCCAGCAGCTGGATGCCGGGGAACACTGAAGCTTTCTTT
TRBJ1-5,TRBV18,.,many,CASSPSGHSNQPQHF,TGTGCCAGCTCACCATCGGGCCATAGCAATCAGCCCCAGCATTTT
TRBJ2-1,TRBV12-5,TRBD2,many,CASGLAGTASQTSHEQFF,TGTGCTAGTGGTTTGGCCGGGACGGCAAGCCAGACTAGCCATGAGCAGTTCTTC
TRBJ2-6,TRBV4-3,.,many,CASSPQLGGTGANVLTF,TGCGCCAGCAGCCCCCAATTGGGGGGAACTGGGGCCAACGTCCTGACTTTC
TRBJ2-7,TRBV30,TRBD1,.,CAWSPGQGNYEQYF,TGTGCCTGGAGCCCGGGACAGGGAAACTACGAGCAGTACTTC
TRBJ2-3,TRBV5-1,.,many,CASSRKAETSTDTQYF,TGCGCCAGCAGCCGCAAGGCGGAGACTAGCACAGATACGCAGTATTTT
TRBJ2-2,TRBV7-9,.,many,CASSRDWNTGELFF,TGTGCCAGCAGCCGGGACTGGAACACCGGGGAGCTGTTTTTT
TRBJ1-1,TRBV25-1,.,many,CASKGTPREIAFF,TGTGCCAGCAAAGGGACCCCCAGGGAGATAGCTTTCTTT
TRBJ2-3,TRBV6-2/TRBV6-3,.,many,CAIQMGGLGTDTQYF,TGTGCCATACAAATGGGGGGCCTGGGAACAGATACGCAGTATTTT
TRBJ2-5,TRBV5-6,TRBD1,many,CASSLDRGPETQYF,TGTGCCAGCAGCTTGGACAGGGGGCCGGAGACCCAGTACTTC
TRBJ1-1,TRBV7-8,.,few,CASTLTTGNTEAFF,TGTGCCAGCACTCTGACGACAGGTAACACTGAAGCTTTCTTT
TRBJ2-7,TRBV5-1,.,many,CASSLATGTLYEQYF,TGCGCCAGCAGCTTGGCTACAGGCACCCTCTACGAGCAGTACTTC
TRBJ1-1,TRBV20-1,.,many,CRGLANTEAFF,TGCAGGGGATTAGCGAACACTGAAGCTTTCTTT
TRBJ2-5,TRBV20-1,TRBD2,many,CSADSGGEGETQYF,TGCAGTGCCGATAGCGGGGGGGAAGGGGAGACCCAGTACTTC
TRBJ2-2,TRBV5-1,.,many,CASSSGDPQRGGELFF,TGCGCCAGCAGCTCGGGTGACCCCCAACGGGGCGGGGAGCTGTTTTTT
TRBJ2-7,TRBV5-6,.,many,CASTTKNNREFTYEQYF,TGTGCCAGCACCACAAAGAATAACAGGGAATTTACCTACGAGCAGTACTTC
TRBJ2-4,TRBV4-3,.,many,CASSQEQAGANKNIQYF,TGCGCCAGCAGCCAAGAGCAGGCGGGGGCCAACAAAAACATTCAGTACTTC
TRBJ1-2,TRBV20-1,.,many,CSALLGGGPVGGYTF,TGCAGTGCCCTCCTCGGGGGAGGGCCAGTGGGAGGCTACACCTTC
TRBJ2-2,TRBV6-2/TRBV6-3,.,many,CASTGAGTANTGELFF,TGTGCCAGCACCGGTGCGGGGACAGCCAACACCGGGGAGCTGTTTTTT
TRBJ1-4,TRBV5-1,.,many,CASSLDVATNEKLFF,TGCGCCAGCAGCTTGGACGTCGCAACTAATGAAAAACTGTTTTTT
TRBJ2-1,TRBV11-2,.,medium-sized,CASSSPGLPQFF,TGTGCCAGCAGCTCTCCGGGACTCCCGCAGTTCTTC
TRBJ1-3,TRBV20-1,.,many,CSASQWDGRNTIYF,TGCAGTGCTAGCCAATGGGACGGACGAAACACCATATATTTT
TRBJ2-1,TRBV12-3/TRBV12-4,TRBD2,many,CASSIAGGLYNEQFF,TGTGCCAGCAGTATAGCGGGGGGGCTATACAATGAGCAGTTCTTC
TRBJ2-7,TRBV20-1,TRBD1,many,CSASQRQGSPYEQYF,TGCAGTGCTAGTCAGAGACAGGGGTCTCCCTACGAGCAGTACTTC
TRBJ2-3,TRBV20-1,TRBD2,many,CSANYLSGVGSDTQYF,TGCAGTGCGAACTACCTCAGCGGGGTAGGTTCAGATACGCAGTATTTT
TRBJ1-2,TRBV3-1,.,many,CASSRGLYGYTF,TGTGCCAGCAGCCGCGGGCTTTATGGCTACACCTTC
TRBJ1-1,TRBV5-1,.,many,CASSLDGVGTEAFF,TGCGCCAGCAGCTTGGATGGGGTGGGCACTGAAGCTTTCTTT
TRBJ2-6,TRBV20-1,.,many,CSARDPGGANVLTF,TGCAGTGCTAGAGATCCTGGTGGGGCCAACGTCCTGACTTTC
TRBJ2-7,TRBV6-2/TRBV6-3,TRBD1,many,CASSYGIGQGGSYEQYF,TGTGCCAGCAGTTACGGAATAGGACAGGGGGGCTCCTACGAGCAGTACTTC
TRBJ1-2,TRBV20-1,.,many,CSARGDDGYTF,TGCAGTGCTAGGGGAGACGATGGCTACACCTTC
TRBJ2-3,TRBV6-1,.,many,CASSVRLGATTDTQYF,TGTGCCAGCAGTGTACGCTTGGGGGCGACCACAGATACGCAGTATTTT
TRBJ2-3,TRBV7-2,.,many,CASSLVLADTQYF,TGTGCCAGCAGCTTAGTTCTGGCAGATACGCAGTATTTT
TRBJ2-7,TRBV4-1,.,many,CASSQASGPMRDEQYF,TGCGCCAGCAGCCAAGCAAGTGGCCCAATGCGGGACGAGCAGTACTTC
TRBJ2-1,TRBV3-1,TRBD2,many,CASSQDIAGGDLWEQFF,TGTGCCAGCAGCCAAGACATTGCGGGGGGGGATCTATGGGAGCAGTTCTTC
TRBJ2-5,TRBV7-8,TRBD1,many,CASSRRLGQGKETQYF,TGTGCCAGCAGCCGTAGGCTGGGACAGGGAAAAGAGACCCAGTACTTC
TRBJ1-1,TRBV18,TRBD1,many,CASSPRGQGVSTEAFF,TGTGCCAGCTCACCCCGGGGACAGGGGGTGTCCACTGAAGCTTTCTTT
TRBJ1-5,TRBV20-1,TRBD1,many,CSAIGTDPHSNQPQHF,TGCAGTGCTATAGGGACAGATCCTCATAGCAATCAGCCCCAGCATTTT
TRBJ1-1,TRBV5-1,.,many,CASSPQGGVNTEAFF,TGCGCCAGCAGCCCGCAAGGGGGAGTAAACACTGAAGCTTTCTTT
TRBJ2-3,TRBV12-3/TRBV12-4,TRBD2,many,CASSLAAGGRGTQYF,TGTGCCAGCAGTTTAGCAGCGGGGGGGCGAGGCACGCAGTATTTT
TRBJ2-7,TRBV3-1,TRBD1,many,CASSQDLGRQGEQYF,TGTGCCAGCAGCCAAGATCTGGGGCGACAGGGCGAGCAGTACTTC
TRBJ1-2,TRBV7-3,TRBD1,many,CASSLMPGGGDGYTF,TGTGCCAGCAGCTTAATGCCAGGGGGCGGTGATGGCTACACCTTC
TRBJ1-1,TRBV12-3/TRBV12-4,.,many,CASSSGGGPNTEAFF,TGTGCCAGCAGCTCCGGTGGGGGGCCGAACACTGAAGCTTTCTTT
TRBJ1-4,TRBV10-2,.,many,CASRQRRDASNEKLFF,TGCGCCAGCAGGCAGCGCAGGGACGCCTCTAATGAAAAACTGTTTTTT
TRBJ2-2,TRBV7-9,.,many,CASSLAGRYTGELFF,TGTGCCAGCAGCTTAGCTGGGCGCTACACCGGGGAGCTGTTTTTT
TRBJ1-2,TRBV20-1,TRBD1,many,CSARGTGDHGYTF,TGCAGTGCTAGAGGGACAGGGGATCATGGCTACACCTTC